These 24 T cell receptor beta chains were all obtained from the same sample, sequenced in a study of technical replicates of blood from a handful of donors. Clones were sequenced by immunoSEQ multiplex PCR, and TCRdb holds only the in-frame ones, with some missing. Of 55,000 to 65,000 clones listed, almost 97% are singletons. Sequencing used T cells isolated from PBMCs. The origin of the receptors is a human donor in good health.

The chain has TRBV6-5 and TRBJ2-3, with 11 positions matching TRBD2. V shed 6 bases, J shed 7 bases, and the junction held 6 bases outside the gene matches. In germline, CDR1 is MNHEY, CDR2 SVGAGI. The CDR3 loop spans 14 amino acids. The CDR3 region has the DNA TGTGCCAGCAGATCTAGCGGGGGGAAAAATACGCAGTATTTT. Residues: CASRSSGGKNTQYF.

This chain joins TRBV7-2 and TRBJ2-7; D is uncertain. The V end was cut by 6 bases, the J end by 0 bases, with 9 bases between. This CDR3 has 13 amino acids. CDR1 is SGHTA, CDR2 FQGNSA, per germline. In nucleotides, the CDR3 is TGTGCCAGCAGGCCTTACGGCTCCTACGAGCAGTACTTC. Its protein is CASRPYGSYEQYF.

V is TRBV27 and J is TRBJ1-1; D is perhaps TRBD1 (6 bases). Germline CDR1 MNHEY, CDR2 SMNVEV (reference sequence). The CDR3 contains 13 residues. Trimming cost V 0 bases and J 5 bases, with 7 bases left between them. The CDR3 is CASSLSRGTEAFF. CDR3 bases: TGTGCCAGCAGTTTATCAAGGGGGACTGAAGCTTTCTTT.

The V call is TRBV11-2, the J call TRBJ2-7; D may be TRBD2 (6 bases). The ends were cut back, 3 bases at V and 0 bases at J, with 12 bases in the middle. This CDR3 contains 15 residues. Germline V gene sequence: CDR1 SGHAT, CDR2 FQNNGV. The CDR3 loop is CASSLVREVSYEQYF. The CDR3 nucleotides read TGTGCCAGCAGCTTGGTGAGGGAGGTCTCCTACGAGCAGTACTTC.

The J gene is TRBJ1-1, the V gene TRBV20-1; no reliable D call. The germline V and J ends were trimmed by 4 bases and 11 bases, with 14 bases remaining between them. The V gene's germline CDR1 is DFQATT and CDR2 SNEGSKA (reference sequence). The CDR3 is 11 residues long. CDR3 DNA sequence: TGCAGTGCTAAGCTCCAACTATGGGCTTTCTTT. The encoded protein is CSAKLQLWAFF.

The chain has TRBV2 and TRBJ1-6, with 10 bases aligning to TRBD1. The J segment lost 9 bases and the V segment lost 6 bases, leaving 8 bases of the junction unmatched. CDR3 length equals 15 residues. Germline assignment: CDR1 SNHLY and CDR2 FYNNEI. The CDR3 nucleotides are TGTGCCAGCAGCACGACAGGGGGCGCGGGTTCACCCCTCCACTTT. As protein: CASSTTGGAGSPLHF. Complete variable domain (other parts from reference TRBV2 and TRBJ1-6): EPEVTQTPSHQVTQMGQEVILRCVPISNHLYFYWYRQILGQKVEFLVSFYNNEISEKSEIFDDQFSVERPDGSNFTLKIRSTKLEDSAMYFCASSTTGGAGSPLHFGNGTRLTVT.

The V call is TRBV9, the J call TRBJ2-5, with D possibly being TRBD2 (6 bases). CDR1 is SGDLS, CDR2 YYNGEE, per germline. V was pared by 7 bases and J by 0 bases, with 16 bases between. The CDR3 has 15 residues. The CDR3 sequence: CASGSGAINQETQYF. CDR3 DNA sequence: TGTGCCAGCGGTTCGGGAGCCATAAACCAAGAGACCCAGTACTTC.

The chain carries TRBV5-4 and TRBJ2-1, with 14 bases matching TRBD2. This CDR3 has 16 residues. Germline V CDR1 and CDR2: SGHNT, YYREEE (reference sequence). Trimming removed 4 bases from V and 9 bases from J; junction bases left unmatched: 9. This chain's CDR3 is CASSRPGLAGETEQFF. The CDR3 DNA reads TGTGCCAGCAGCCGCCCGGGACTAGCGGGAGAGACTGAGCAGTTCTTC.

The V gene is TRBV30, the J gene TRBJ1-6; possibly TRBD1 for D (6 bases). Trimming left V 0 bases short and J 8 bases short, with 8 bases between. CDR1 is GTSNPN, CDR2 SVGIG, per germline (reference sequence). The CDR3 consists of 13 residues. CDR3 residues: CAWSVGGDSPLHF. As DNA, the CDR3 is TGTGCCTGGAGTGTAGGGGGGGATTCACCCCTCCACTTT.

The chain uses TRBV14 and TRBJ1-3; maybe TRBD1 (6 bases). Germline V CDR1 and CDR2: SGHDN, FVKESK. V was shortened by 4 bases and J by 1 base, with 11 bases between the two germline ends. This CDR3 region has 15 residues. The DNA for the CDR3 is TGTGCCAGCAGCCTAGGGGGATGGTCTGGAAACACCATATATTTT. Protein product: CASSLGGWSGNTIYF.

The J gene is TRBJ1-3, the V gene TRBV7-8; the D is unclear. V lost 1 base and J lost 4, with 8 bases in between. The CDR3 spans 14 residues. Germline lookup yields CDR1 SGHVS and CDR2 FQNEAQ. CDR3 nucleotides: TGTGCCAGCAGCTTAGGGACTGTCGGAAACACCATATATTTT. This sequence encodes CASSLGTVGNTIYF.

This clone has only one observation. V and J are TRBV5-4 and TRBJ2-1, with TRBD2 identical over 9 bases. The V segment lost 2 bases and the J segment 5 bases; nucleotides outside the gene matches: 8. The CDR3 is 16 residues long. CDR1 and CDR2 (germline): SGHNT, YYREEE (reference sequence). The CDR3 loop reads CASSFFSGSGHNEQFF. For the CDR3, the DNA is TGTGCCAGCAGCTTCTTTAGCGGGAGCGGCCACAATGAGCAGTTCTTC.

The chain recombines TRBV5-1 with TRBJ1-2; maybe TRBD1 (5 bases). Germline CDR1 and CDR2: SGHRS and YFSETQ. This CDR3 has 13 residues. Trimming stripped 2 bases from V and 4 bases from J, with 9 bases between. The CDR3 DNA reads TGCGCCAGCAGCTTAGACAGCCTCTATGGCTACACCTTC. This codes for CASSLDSLYGYTF. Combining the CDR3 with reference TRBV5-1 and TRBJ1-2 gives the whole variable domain KAGVTQTPRYLIKTRGQQVTLSCSPISGHRSVSWYQQTPGQGLQFLFEYFSETQRNKGNFPGRFSGRQFSNSRSEMNVSTLELGDSALYLCASSLDSLYGYTFGSGTRLTVV.

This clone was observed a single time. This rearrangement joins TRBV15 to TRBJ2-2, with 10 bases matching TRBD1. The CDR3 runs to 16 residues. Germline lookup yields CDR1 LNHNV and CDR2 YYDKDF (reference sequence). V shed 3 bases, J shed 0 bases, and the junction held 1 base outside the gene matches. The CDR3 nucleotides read TGTGCCACCAGCAGGGGGACAGGGGCGAACACCGGGGAGCTGTTTTTT. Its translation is CATSRGTGANTGELFF.

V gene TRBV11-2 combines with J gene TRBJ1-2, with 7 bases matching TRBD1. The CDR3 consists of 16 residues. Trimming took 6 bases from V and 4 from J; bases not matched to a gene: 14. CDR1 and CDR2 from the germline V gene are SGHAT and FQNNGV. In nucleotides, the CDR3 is TGTGCCAGCAGAGACGTCGAGTCAGGGGGTCGCTATGGCTACACCTTC. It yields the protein CASRDVESGGRYGYTF.

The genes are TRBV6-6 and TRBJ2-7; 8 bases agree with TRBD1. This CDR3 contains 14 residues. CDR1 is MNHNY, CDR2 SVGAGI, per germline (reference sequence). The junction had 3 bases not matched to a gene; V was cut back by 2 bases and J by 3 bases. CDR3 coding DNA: TGTGCCAGCAGTTACCCCGGACAGGGCTACGAGCAGTACTTC. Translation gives CASSYPGQGYEQYF.

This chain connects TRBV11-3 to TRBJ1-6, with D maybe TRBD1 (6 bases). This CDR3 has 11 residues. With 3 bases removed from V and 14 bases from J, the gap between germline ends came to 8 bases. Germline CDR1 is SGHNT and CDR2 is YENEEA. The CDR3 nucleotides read TGTGCCAGCAGCTTCGGACAGACCCTCCACTTT. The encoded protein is CASSFGQTLHF.

As DNA, the CDR3 is TGTGCCAGCAGCTTAAGGCCAGGTGTCACTGAAGCTTTCTTT. Its translation is CASSLRPGVTEAFF. The chain combines TRBV7-6 with TRBJ1-1; no clear D. The CDR3 consists of 14 residues. Germline lookup yields CDR1 SGHVS and CDR2 FNYEAQ. The germline V and J ends were trimmed by 2 bases and 4 bases, with 11 bases remaining between them.

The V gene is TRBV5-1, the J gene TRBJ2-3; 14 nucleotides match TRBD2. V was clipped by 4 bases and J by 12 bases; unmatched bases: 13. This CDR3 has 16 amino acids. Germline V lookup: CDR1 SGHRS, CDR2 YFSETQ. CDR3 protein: CASSGTSGRGIMTQYF. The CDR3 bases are TGCGCCAGCAGCGGGACTAGCGGGAGAGGGATAATGACCCAGTATTTT.

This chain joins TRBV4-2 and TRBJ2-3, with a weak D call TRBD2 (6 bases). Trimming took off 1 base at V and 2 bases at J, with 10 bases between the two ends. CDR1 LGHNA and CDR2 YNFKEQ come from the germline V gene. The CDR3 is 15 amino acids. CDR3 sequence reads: CASSQVAAYTDTQYF. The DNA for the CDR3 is TGTGCCAGCAGCCAAGTAGCGGCTTACACAGATACGCAGTATTTT.

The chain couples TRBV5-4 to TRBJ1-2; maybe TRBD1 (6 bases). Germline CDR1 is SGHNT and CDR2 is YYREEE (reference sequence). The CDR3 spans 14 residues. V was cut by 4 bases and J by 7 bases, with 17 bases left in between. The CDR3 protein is CASSPDSGFRGYTF. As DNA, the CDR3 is TGTGCCAGCAGCCCGGACAGTGGGTTCCGTGGCTACACCTTC.

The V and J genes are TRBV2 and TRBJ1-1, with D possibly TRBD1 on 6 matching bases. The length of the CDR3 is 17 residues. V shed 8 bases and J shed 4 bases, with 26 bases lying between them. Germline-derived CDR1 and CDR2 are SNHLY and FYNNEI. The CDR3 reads CASWVAVTGNSSTEAFF. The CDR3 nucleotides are TGTGCCAGCTGGGTAGCCGTTACAGGGAATTCGAGCACTGAAGCTTTCTTT.

CDR3: CASSSSSPGELFF. CDR3 DNA: TGTGCCAGCAGCTCTAGTAGTCCCGGGGAGCTGTTTTTT. The chain recombines TRBV5-8 with TRBJ2-2; D not resolved. The CDR3 runs to 13 residues. CDR1 and CDR2 (germline): SGHTS, YDEGEE. The ends were cut back, 3 bases at V and 6 bases at J, with 9 bases in the middle.

The CDR3 region is CASSLDRDKTQYF. As DNA, the CDR3 is TGTGCCAGCAGCTTAGACAGGGATAAGACCCAGTACTTC. This rearrangement joins TRBV7-3 to TRBJ2-5; 7 bases are shared with TRBD1. CDR1 is SGHTA, CDR2 FQGTGA, per germline. V dropped 2 bases and J dropped 6; count of bases not matched to a gene: 3. This CDR3 is 13 amino acids long. Variable domain in full (rest from reference TRBV7-3 and TRBJ2-5): GAGVSQTPSNKVTEKGKYVELRCDPISGHTALYWYRQSLGQGPEFLIYFQGTGAADDSGLPNDRFFAVRPEGSVSTLKIQRTERGDSAVYLCASSLDRDKTQYFGPGTRLLVL.